These 18 T cell receptor beta chains share one sample of origin, sequenced in a study of blood T cell repertoires in COVID-19 (dated by TCRdb to between 2020 and 2021). The library was made by the immunoSEQ multiplex PCR assay. TCRdb holds this immuneACCESS table with in-frame rearrangements only. Some clones are missing; in checked studies, unresolved V genes explain under half, and the rest has no known cause. Counted in this sample were about 73,000 clones; roughly 89% of them appeared once. The leading ten clones occupy about 10% of the sample. The sample was peripheral blood. These receptors were obtained from a man at least 80 years old with acute or convalescent COVID-19.

The chain combines TRBV6-1 with TRBJ2-7, with 8 bases identical to TRBD1. Trimming removed 1 base from V and 9 bases from J; junction bases left unmatched: 8. Germline V gene sequence: CDR1 MNHNS, CDR2 SASEGT. The CDR3 extends over 14 amino acids. The CDR3 sequence: CASSEGQGISGQYF. CDR3 DNA: TGTGCCAGCAGTGAAGGACAGGGGATTAGTGGGCAGTACTTC.

This clone was detected only a few times. In DNA, the CDR3 is TGTGCCAGCAGTTTATGGAGTACGACAGCGGGTGGAAACACCATATATTTT. Its protein is CASSLWSTTAGGNTIYF. V usage is TRBV28 and J usage is TRBJ1-3; TRBD1 might be the D (5 bases). The V gene lost 0 bases and the J gene lost 3 bases, with 15 bases spanning the gap. This CDR3 is built from 17 residues. Germline V CDR1 and CDR2: MDHEN, SYDVKM.

Here the CDR3 reads CAWSVRQVQGYTF. CDR3 nucleotides: TGTGCCTGGAGTGTACGGCAGGTACAAGGCTACACCTTC. The V call is TRBV30, the J call TRBJ1-2, with D hard to call. The germline V gene has CDR1 GTSNPN and CDR2 SVGIG (reference sequence). This CDR3 contains 13 residues. Trimming pared 0 bases from V and 8 bases from J, leaving 13 bases between.

The chain employs TRBV2 and TRBJ1-1; possible D gene TRBD1, 6 bases. The CDR3 contains 14 residues. Trimming shortened V by 5 bases and J by 1 base, and 11 bases separated the two germline ends. Germline assignment: CDR1 SNHLY and CDR2 FYNNEI. CDR3 bases: TGTGCCAGCAGTACCAGGGGAGAGAACACTGAAGCTTTCTTT. It encodes CASSTRGENTEAFF.

This chain joins TRBV6-5 and TRBJ1-1, with D possibly matching TRBD1 (5 bases). Between the trimmed V and J ends, which lost 2 bases and 1 base, there was a span of 8 bases. The CDR3 covers 14 residues. Germline V gives CDR1 MNHEY, CDR2 SVGAGI. The CDR3: CASSYTTGNTEAFF. The CDR3 DNA reads TGTGCCAGCAGTTACACTACAGGGAACACTGAAGCTTTCTTT.

V usage is TRBV27 and J usage is TRBJ1-2, with D possibly matching TRBD1 (6 bases). Trimming removed 2 bases from V and 5 bases from J, with 9 bases in between. Looked up from germline, CDR1 is MNHEY and CDR2 is SMNVEV (reference sequence). The CDR3 has 13 residues. The DNA of the CDR3 is TGTGCCAGCAGTTTACGGCAGGGGTATGGCTACACCTTC. Its translation: CASSLRQGYGYTF.

The CDR3 loop reads CASSEWGPYSGNTIYF. The CDR3 nucleotides are TGTGCCAGCAGTGAATGGGGGCCTTACTCTGGAAACACCATATATTTT. The chain is built from TRBV6-1 and TRBJ1-3; tentative D call: TRBD1 (6 bases). V lost 2 bases and J 0 bases, leaving 11 bases between the germline ends. This CDR3 contains 16 residues. In germline, CDR1 is MNHNS, CDR2 SASEGT.

This clone was detected only a few times. This chain uses TRBV6-4 with TRBJ2-7; the D gene is possibly TRBD2 (5 bases). V was shortened by 6 bases and J by 5 bases, with 17 bases between the two germline ends. CDR3 length equals 14 residues. Germline CDR1 reads MRHNA; CDR2 reads SNTAGT. In DNA form, the CDR3 reads TGTGCCAGCAGGGAGGCAGTTATCATCCACGAGCAGTACTTC. As protein: CASREAVIIHEQYF.

This clone was picked up a small number of times. The V and J genes are TRBV11-3 and TRBJ2-1; possible D gene TRBD1, 6 bases. The V gene lost 5 bases and the J gene lost 4 bases, with 9 bases spanning the gap. Germline CDR1 and CDR2: SGHNT and YENEEA. The length of the CDR3 is 13 residues. The CDR3 region has the DNA TGTGCCAGCAGCGTGGACAGATACAATGAGCAGTTCTTC. Its protein product is CASSVDRYNEQFF. Full variable domain (remainder filled in from reference TRBV11-3 and TRBJ2-1): EAGVVQSPRYKIIEKKQPVAFWCNPISGHNTLYWYLQNLGQGPELLIRYENEEAVDDSQLPKDRFSAERLKGVDSTLKIQPAELGDSAVYLCASSVDRYNEQFFGPGTRLTVL.

The J gene is TRBJ1-2, the V gene TRBV19; possible D gene TRBD1, 5 bases. V was shortened by 7 bases and J by 6 bases, with 24 bases between the two germline ends. The length of the CDR3 is 16 residues. Germline CDR1 reads LNHDA; CDR2 reads SQIVND (reference sequence). DNA of the CDR3: TGTGCCAGTACCAGGATCACCCGGGGGGTGGTCGATGGCTACACCTTC. Amino acids: CASTRITRGVVDGYTF.

The rearrangement links TRBV29-1 to TRBJ2-1; a weak D match, TRBD2 (5 bases). The germline CDR1 and CDR2 sequences are SQVTM and ANQGSEA. The V end lost 5 bases, the J end lost 3 bases, and 8 bases lay between the germline ends. This CDR3 is built from 12 residues. The CDR3 DNA reads as TGCAGCGTTTCCCGGGACTACAATGAGCAGTTCTTC. This gives the protein CSVSRDYNEQFF.

This clone showed up just a few times. The gene calls are TRBV5-1 and TRBJ1-2; 12 positions agree with TRBD1. Trimming at V came to 3 bases and at J to 8 bases, leaving 11 bases not matched to a gene. The CDR3 loop spans 16 amino acids. CDR1 SGHRS and CDR2 YFSETQ come from the germline V gene. The CDR3 is CASSSMPGQGAGGYTF. The CDR3 coding sequence is TGCGCCAGCAGCTCCATGCCGGGACAGGGGGCCGGAGGCTACACCTTC.

This chain uses TRBV19 with TRBJ2-5; a possible D gene is TRBD1 (6 bases). V dropped 1 base and J dropped 5 bases, with 14 bases sitting between them. CDR1 LNHDA and CDR2 SQIVND come from the germline V gene (reference sequence). CDR3 size: 15 residues. Written as DNA, the CDR3 is TGTGCCAGTAGTATAGGGGGGCTTTCGGGGGAGACCCAGTACTTC. As protein: CASSIGGLSGETQYF.

The chain combines TRBV7-6 with TRBJ2-3, with a possible D match to TRBD2 (6 bases). Trimming took off 5 bases at V and 3 bases at J, with 12 bases between the two ends. CDR3 length: 14 residues. The germline CDR1 and CDR2 sequences are SGHVS and FNYEAQ. The DNA for the CDR3 is TGTGCCAGCAGCCTAAGACTAGAAACAGATACGCAGTATTTT. Its translation is CASSLRLETDTQYF.

This clone is a singleton in its sample. This chain connects TRBV7-2 to TRBJ2-1; TRBD2 aligns across 11 bases. This CDR3 is 16 amino acids long. CDR1 SGHTA and CDR2 FQGNSA come from the germline V gene. Unmatched junction bases numbered 10, after V lost 5 bases and J lost 7 bases. CDR3 in DNA: TGTGCCAGCAGCCTAAGACTAGCGGGAAGGGGGAATGAGCAGTTCTTC. Translated, it gives CASSLRLAGRGNEQFF.

The chain employs TRBV6-5 and TRBJ1-3, with 7 bases fitting TRBD1. CDR1 MNHEY and CDR2 SVGAGI come from the germline V gene. This CDR3 is 15 amino acids long. J was trimmed by 0 bases and V by 7 bases; bases with no gene match: 6. The CDR3 sequence is CASKGTEHSGNTIYF. Written as DNA, the CDR3 is TGTGCCAGCAAAGGGACAGAGCACTCTGGAAACACCATATATTTT.

The chain is built from TRBV6-1 and TRBJ1-1; possible D gene TRBD1, 5 bases. The CDR3 is 15 amino acids. The germline V and J ends were trimmed by 2 bases and 0 bases, with 10 bases remaining between them. Per germline, CDR1 MNHNS and CDR2 SASEGT. This CDR3 reads CASSEFGQMNTEAFF. The CDR3 DNA is TGTGCCAGCAGTGAATTCGGACAAATGAACACTGAAGCTTTCTTT.

V is TRBV13 and J is TRBJ2-3, with 8 bases fitting TRBD2. Germline CDR1 is PRHDT and CDR2 is FYEKMQ (reference sequence). This CDR3 has 16 amino acids. V was pared by 5 bases and J by 3 bases, with 10 bases of the junction left unmatched. The CDR3 DNA reads TGTGCCAGCAGCCGAAGGGAGCGGGAGAGAACAGATACGCAGTATTTT. It specifies CASSRRERERTDTQYF.